Each of the 29 T cell receptor beta chains below was sequenced from the same sample in a study of cytomegalovirus exposure and HLA in healthy donors. Primers: 60 Vbeta forward and 13 Jbeta reverse. Sequencing was performed with immunoSEQ multiplex PCR; in TCRdb, only in-frame clones are kept and a portion is missing. This table holds about 200,000 clones, 70% found once. Sequencing used PBMCs. The receptors derive from a man aged 40-55 years in good health and CMV-seropositive.

This clone appeared a single time. The CDR3 reads CSVEIGGAYGYTF. Here the CDR3 DNA reads TGCAGCGTGGAGATAGGGGGGGCCTATGGCTACACCTTC. The chain combines TRBV29-1 with TRBJ1-2, with a tentative D call TRBD1 (6 bases). Trimming stripped 6 bases from V and 4 bases from J, with 15 bases between. The CDR3 consists of 13 residues. In germline, CDR1 is SQVTM, CDR2 ANQGSEA.

This chain links TRBV2 with TRBJ1-5; no firm D call. There are 14 residues in the CDR3. Trimming left V 0 bases short and J 0 bases short, with 3 bases between. The germline V gene encodes CDR1 SNHLY and CDR2 FYNNEI. The CDR3 reads CASSEAYSNQPQHF. In DNA form, the CDR3 reads TGTGCCAGCAGTGAAGCATATAGCAATCAGCCCCAGCATTTT.

This clone was observed a single time. The junction and the germline gene differ at one end; a read error may be behind it. The chain has TRBV5-1 and TRBJ2-3, with TRBD1 matching over 8 bases. This CDR3 has 12 residues. Germline V CDR1 and CDR2: SGHRS, YFSETQ. The CDR3 here is CASSPGTGTQYF. CDR3 bases: TGCGCCAGCAGCCCCGGGACAGGTACGCAGTATTTT.

The sample holds a few counts of this clone. The chain is built from TRBV19 and TRBJ1-6; 9 nucleotides align to TRBD1. The CDR3 contains 15 residues. The trim removed 4 bases at V and 9 bases at J, leaving 7 bases unmatched. Germline CDR1 LNHDA, CDR2 SQIVND (reference sequence). The DNA of the CDR3 is TGTGCCAGTAGTACGACAGGGGGAGATTCTTCACCCCTCCACTTT. Translated: CASSTTGGDSSPLHF.

The chain has TRBV4-2 and TRBJ2-5, with D maybe TRBD1 (5 bases). The J call may not be correct, given that the DNA end is closer to TRBJ2-7. The CDR3 is made up of 16 amino acids. Germline loops: CDR1 LGHNA, CDR2 YNFKEQ. The chain's CDR3 is CASSQDPLQGSYEQYF. CDR3 nucleotides: TGTGCCAGCAGCCAAGATCCCCTTCAGGGCTCCTACGAGCAGTACTTC.

Regarding this clone: A read error may produce the germline difference seen at one junction end. The identical CDR3 is also encoded by other nucleotide sequences in the sample. The CDR3 spells CASSSVGFNQPQHF. CDR3 nucleotide sequence: TGCGCCAGCAGCTCGGTCGGTTTCAATCAGCCCCAGCATTTT. The V call is TRBV7-9, the J call TRBJ1-5; the D is unclear. The CDR3 covers 14 residues. The germline CDR1 and CDR2 sequences are SEHNR and FQNEAQ (reference sequence).

A few counts support this clone. The V gene is TRBV5-1, the J gene TRBJ2-5, with D maybe TRBD1 (6 bases). Germline CDR1 is SGHRS and CDR2 is YFSETQ. This CDR3 region has 14 residues. V was clipped by 3 bases and J by 4 bases, with 13 bases between them. The CDR3: CASSSLTGGETQYF. CDR3 DNA: TGCGCCAGCAGCTCCTTGACAGGAGGAGAGACCCAGTACTTC.

CDR3 sequence (DNA): TGTGCCAGCGAGGGACTAGCGGCCCTCAATGAGCAGTTCTTC. As protein: CASEGLAALNEQFF. This chain uses TRBV2 with TRBJ2-1, with TRBD2 matching over 11 bases. This CDR3 comprises 14 residues. CDR1 and CDR2 from the germline V gene are SNHLY and FYNNEI. Germline trimming cut 8 bases from V and 6 bases from J; bases unmatched to any gene: 6.

This chain uses TRBV13 with TRBJ2-5; TRBD2 might be the D (5 bases). The J call may be wrong; the DNA end is better matched by TRBJ2-7. From germline, CDR1 is PRHDT and CDR2 FYEKMQ (reference sequence). This CDR3 has 12 amino acids. In DNA form, the CDR3 reads TGTGCCAGCAGCTTGGAGGACTACGAGCAGTACTTC. As protein: CASSLEDYEQYF.

The genes are TRBV6-1 and TRBJ1-1; D possibly corresponds to TRBD1 (5 bases). This CDR3 has 13 residues. Trimming stripped 8 bases from V and 6 bases from J, with 16 bases between. CDR1 and CDR2 (germline): MNHNS, SASEGT. The CDR3 coding sequence is TGTGCCAGCGTTCCTCAGGGAAGGTCTGAAGCTTTCTTT. Residues: CASVPQGRSEAFF.

The chain joins TRBV5-1 to TRBJ2-6; possibly TRBD1 for D (6 bases). The length of the CDR3 is 15 residues. The germline V and J ends were trimmed by 7 bases and 0 bases, with 11 bases remaining between them. Germline V gene data show CDR1 as SGHRS and CDR2 as YFSETQ. DNA for the CDR3: TGCGCCAGCGGACAGACACCCTCTGGGGCCAACGTCCTGACTTTC. It specifies CASGQTPSGANVLTF.

V is TRBV29-1 and J is TRBJ2-1, with unresolved D. The V end lost 2 bases, the J end lost 6 bases, and 8 bases lay between the germline ends. Germline V lookup: CDR1 SQVTM, CDR2 ANQGSEA. The CDR3 has 12 residues. The CDR3 spells CSVEKQVNEQFF. The CDR3 region has the DNA TGCAGCGTTGAAAAGCAGGTCAATGAGCAGTTCTTC.

In this sample, this clone turned up a few times. Relative to the germline gene, one junction end is altered; a read error may explain this. V usage is TRBV7-9 and J usage is TRBJ2-7; the match to TRBD1 covers 7 bases. The CDR3 has 14 residues. Germline CDR1 is SEHNR and CDR2 is FQNEAQ (reference sequence). In nucleotides, the CDR3 is TGTTCCAGCAGCTCACAGGGGCGTCCCTACGAGCAGTACTTC. It specifies CSSSSQGRPYEQYF.

The rearrangement joins TRBV28 to TRBJ2-5; TRBD2 matches at 8 bases. J was trimmed by 2 bases and V by 3 bases; bases with no gene match: 2. Germline lookup yields CDR1 MDHEN and CDR2 SYDVKM. This CDR3 comprises 14 residues. This CDR3 is CASSFGGVQETQYF. The DNA for the CDR3 is TGTGCCAGCAGTTTCGGGGGGGTTCAAGAGACCCAGTACTTC.

This clone appeared a few times. This sequence joins TRBV4-3 and TRBJ1-2, with D perhaps matching TRBD1 (5 bases). The germline V gene encodes CDR1 LGHNA and CDR2 YSLEER. V was clipped by 0 bases and J by 6 bases, with 20 bases between them. The CDR3 runs to 17 residues. The CDR3, as DNA: TGCGCCAGCAGCCAAGAGCAGGAACGGGGGACGGCTGATGGCTACACCTTC. Amino acids: CASSQEQERGTADGYTF.

This chain uses TRBV11-2 with TRBJ1-1; a weak D match, TRBD1 (6 bases). CDR3 length: 13 residues. Germline V gives CDR1 SGHAT, CDR2 FQNNGV. V was shortened by 5 bases and J by 6 bases, with 13 bases between the two germline ends. The CDR3 DNA is TGTGCCAGCAGCGTCGGGGGGGGCTCTGAAGCTTTCTTT. Encoded protein: CASSVGGGSEAFF. The whole variable domain, filled in from reference TRBV11-2 and TRBJ1-1, reads EAGVAQSPRYKIIEKRQSVAFWCNPISGHATLYWYQQILGQGPKLLIQFQNNGVVDDSQLPKDRFSAERLKGVDSTLKIQPAKLEDSAVYLCASSVGGGSEAFFGQGTRLTVV.

The V call is TRBV21-1, the J call TRBJ1-2. TRBV21-1 is a listed pseudogene. The CDR3 runs 13 residues. This chain's CDR3 is CASSKEEVYGYTF. The CDR3, as DNA: TGTGCCAGCAGCAAAGAAGAGGTCTATGGCTACACCTTC.

A few counts support this clone. The CDR3 nucleotides are TGCGCCAGCAGCCAAGTTGGTCTCCGGGATCTAAACACCATATATTTT. Protein: CASSQVGLRDLNTIYF. This chain uses TRBV4-1 with TRBJ1-3; D gene unclear. Germline V gene sequence: CDR1 MGHRA, CDR2 YSYEKL. Deletions cut 1 base from V and 6 bases from J, with 16 bases between. This CDR3 is built from 16 residues.

This chain uses TRBV5-1 with TRBJ1-6; D is unresolved. This CDR3 comprises 15 residues. Germline V gene lookup returns CDR1 SGHRS and CDR2 YFSETQ. The V gene lost 1 base and the J gene lost 6 bases, with 11 bases spanning the gap. The CDR3 sequence: CASSLTEAPNSPLHF. The DNA of the CDR3 is TGCGCCAGCAGCTTGACGGAGGCTCCTAATTCACCCCTCCACTTT. Full variable domain (remainder filled in from reference TRBV5-1 and TRBJ1-6): KAGVTQTPRYLIKTRGQQVTLSCSPISGHRSVSWYQQTPGQGLQFLFEYFSETQRNKGNFPGRFSGRQFSNSRSEMNVSTLELGDSALYLCASSLTEAPNSPLHFGNGTRLTVT.

In its sample, this clone was seen a few times. The genes are TRBV19 and TRBJ1-2; TRBD1 agrees at 8 bases. This CDR3 comprises 12 residues. Germline loops: CDR1 LNHDA, CDR2 SQIVND (reference sequence). V lost 5 bases, J lost 8 bases, and 4 bases stayed unmatched. The CDR3, as DNA: TGTGCCAGTAGTCAGGGGGCAGGCGGCTACACCTTC. Translating it yields CASSQGAGGYTF.

The V and J genes are TRBV12-5 and TRBJ1-2, with a possible D match to TRBD1 (5 bases). Germline CDR1 LGHNT, CDR2 FRNRAP. The CDR3 sequence is 13 residues long. Trimming cost V 7 bases and J 7 bases, with 16 bases left between them. The CDR3 nucleotides read TGTGCTAGTGCGAATACAGGATCTAGTGGCTACACCTTC. It encodes CASANTGSSGYTF.

V is TRBV6-1 and J is TRBJ2-2; D uncertain. CDR3 length equals 15 residues. Germline CDR1 MNHNS, CDR2 SASEGT. V lost 1 base and J 4 bases, leaving 10 bases between the germline ends. CDR3 amino acids: CASSEVLQITGELFF. The CDR3 DNA reads as TGTGCCAGCAGTGAAGTCCTCCAGATCACCGGGGAGCTGTTTTTT.

This chain connects TRBV5-4 to TRBJ1-4, with 9 bases that match TRBD1. The CDR3 is 13 residues long. CDR1 is SGHNT, CDR2 YYREEE, per germline (reference sequence). J lost 8 bases, V lost 4 bases, and 3 bases had no gene match. CDR3 amino acids: CASSRDRAEKLFF. The DNA for the CDR3 is TGTGCCAGCAGCCGGGACAGGGCCGAAAAACTGTTTTTT.

The chain combines TRBV6-5 with TRBJ2-1; TRBD2 matches at 9 bases. Germline loops: CDR1 MNHEY, CDR2 SVGAGI. The CDR3 has 14 amino acids. The J segment lost 7 bases and the V segment lost 7 bases, leaving 8 bases of the junction unmatched. CDR3 sequence (DNA): TGTGCCAGCACTTCGACTAGCGGATGGAATGAGCAGTTCTTC. Its translation: CASTSTSGWNEQFF.

The chain carries TRBV9 and TRBJ2-2, with D unresolved. The CDR3 spans 13 residues. Trimming left V 5 bases short and J 4 bases short, with 9 bases between. Germline V lookup: CDR1 SGDLS, CDR2 YYNGEE. The CDR3 DNA sequence: TGTGCCAGCAGAGACTGGAGCACCGGGGAGCTGTTTTTT. Its translation is CASRDWSTGELFF.

In this sample, this clone turned up once. The rearrangement links TRBV7-9 to TRBJ1-6; no definite D call. Germline CDR1 SEHNR, CDR2 FQNEAQ (reference sequence). This CDR3 has 17 amino acids. V lost 1 base and J 0 bases, leaving 10 bases between the germline ends. CDR3 in amino acids: CASSLVRLSSYNSPLHF. Written as DNA, the CDR3 is TGTGCCAGCAGCTTAGTTCGGTTAAGCTCCTATAATTCACCCCTCCACTTT.

With regard to this clone: Different DNA sequences within this sample yield the same CDR3. This chain joins TRBV5-1 and TRBJ2-2; D gene uncertain. Per germline, CDR1 SGHRS and CDR2 YFSETQ. Trimming stripped 0 bases from V and 0 bases from J, with 6 bases between. This CDR3 has 15 residues. DNA for the CDR3: TGCGCCAGCAGCTTGGACAGTTCGAACACCGGGGAGCTGTTTTTT. It codes for CASSLDSSNTGELFF.

The gene calls are TRBV4-3 and TRBJ2-5; 12 nucleotides align to TRBD2. The CDR3 loop spans 18 amino acids. Germline V gene lookup returns CDR1 LGHNA and CDR2 YSLEER. V lost 1 base to trimming and J lost 5 bases; unmatched junction nucleotides: 11. For the CDR3, the DNA is TGCGCCAGCAGCCAAGGGGGAGGACTAGCGGGGTTATATGAGACCCAGTACTTC. This gives the protein CASSQGGGLAGLYETQYF.

V usage is TRBV11-2 and J usage is TRBJ1-5, with D unresolved. This CDR3 spans 14 amino acids. CDR1 and CDR2 (germline): SGHAT, FQNNGV. The V end lost 3 bases, the J end lost 1 base, and 7 bases lay between the germline ends. CDR3 sequence: CASSFDGSNQPQHF. The DNA for the CDR3 is TGTGCCAGCAGCTTCGACGGGAGCAATCAGCCCCAGCATTTT.